These 26 T cell receptor beta chains were sequenced from one sample in a study of T cell repertoires in cytomegalovirus infection. No antigens are known for them. Each CDR3 protein is one row after TCRdb ran MiXCR on the reads. This table holds 800,000 to 950,000 distinct CDR3 sequences, roughly 33% found once. Sequenced here: cultured CD8+ T cells from PBMCs, sampled from culture after CMV antigen stimulation. The receptor source for this set is a human donor in good health (CMV status not recorded). Some clones in this sample may be carry-over from other donors' samples.

V is TRBV6-8 and J is TRBJ2-7; 9 bases are shared with TRBD1. V shed 5 bases, J shed 5 bases, and the junction held 4 bases outside the gene matches. This CDR3 is 13 amino acids long. Germline CDR1 MNHGY, CDR2 SAAAGT. CDR3 residues: CASSPGQGDEQYV. The CDR3 region has the DNA TGTGCCAGCAGTCCGGGACAGGGAGACGAGCAGTACGTC.

V gene TRBV27 combines with J gene TRBJ1-2, with 11 bases that match TRBD1. Trimming removed 6 bases from V and 3 bases from J; junction bases left unmatched: 6. The CDR3 sequence is 15 residues long. CDR1 is MNHEY and CDR2 is SMNVEV in the germline V gene (reference sequence). The CDR3 protein is CASSQDRGPYYGYTF. As DNA, the CDR3 is TGTGCCAGCAGCCAGGACAGGGGGCCTTACTATGGCTACACCTTC.

This clonotype was counted ten times or more. The genes are TRBV7-8 and TRBJ2-7; D gene unclear. The CDR3 totals 13 residues. CDR1 is SGHVS and CDR2 is FQNEAQ in the germline V gene. V gave up 1 base and J gave up 5 bases, with 9 bases separating them. DNA of the CDR3: TGTGCCAGCAGCTTAGACCGCAGGAACGAGCAGTACGTC. Amino acids: CASSLDRRNEQYV.

This clonotype was observed a few times. The chain employs TRBV19 and TRBJ2-7, with D unclear. Germline V lookup: CDR1 LNHDA, CDR2 SQIVND (reference sequence). CDR3 length equals 13 residues. V was trimmed by 3 bases and J by 5 bases, leaving 11 bases between them. The CDR3 DNA follows: TGTGCCAGTAGTATCGGACCGAACCACGAGCAGTACGTC. Protein sequence: CASSIGPNHEQYV.

The J gene is TRBJ2-2, the V gene TRBV6-5, with D possibly matching TRBD2 (5 bases). Trimming left V 2 bases short and J 6 bases short, with 13 bases between. Looked up from germline, CDR1 is MNHEY and CDR2 is SVGAGI. There are 15 residues in the CDR3. CDR3 sequence reads: CASSYVVEGSGELFF. CDR3 coding DNA: TGTGCCAGCAGTTACGTCGTAGAGGGCTCCGGGGAGCTGTTTTTT.

In this sample, this clonotype turned up a few times. V gene TRBV7-6 combines with J gene TRBJ1-3; no clear D. Germline loops: CDR1 SGHVS, CDR2 FNYEAQ. The CDR3 has 15 amino acids. V shed 1 base and J shed 3 bases, with 10 bases lying between them. DNA for the CDR3: TGTGCCAGCAGCTTAGAGGGATCAGATGGAAACACCATATATTTT. It specifies CASSLEGSDGNTIYF.

V gene TRBV19 combines with J gene TRBJ1-2, with TRBD1 identical over 7 bases. The germline CDR1 and CDR2 sequences are LNHDA and SQIVND (reference sequence). V trimming: 7 bases; J trimming: 4 bases; junction bases outside the gene matches: 6. The length of the CDR3 is 13 residues. CDR3 region: CASKPEGAYGYTF. The CDR3 bases are TGTGCCAGTAAGCCAGAGGGGGCCTATGGCTACACCTTC.

This clonotype was seen more than once but under ten times. The V call is TRBV2, the J call TRBJ1-4, with TRBD1 matching 9 bases. CDR3 length equals 12 residues. CDR1 is SNHLY, CDR2 FYNNEI, per germline. After removal of 10 bases from V and 8 bases from J, the junction contained 5 bases not matched to a gene. The CDR3 is CATRQGGEKLFF. CDR3 nucleotide sequence: TGTGCCACAAGACAGGGGGGCGAAAAACTGTTTTTT.

The chain recombines TRBV15 with TRBJ1-2; D not resolved. The CDR3 contains 14 residues. Trimming stripped 1 base from V and 4 bases from J, with 10 bases between. Germline V CDR1 and CDR2: LNHNV, YYDKDF (reference sequence). The CDR3 loop reads CATSRVNSVYGYTF. The CDR3 DNA reads as TGTGCCACCAGCAGAGTAAATTCGGTCTATGGCTACACCTTC.

This clonotype was seen a handful of times. J is TRBJ2-1 and V is TRBV6-2 or TRBV6-3; tentatively, D is TRBD1 (5 bases). The CDR3 contains 15 residues. V lost 5 bases and J lost 3, with 14 bases in between. The germline CDR1 and CDR2 sequences are MNHEY and SVGEGT. The DNA for the CDR3 is TGTGCCAGCAGTCCCTTAACAGGAGACTACAATGAGCAGTTCTTC. Translation: CASSPLTGDYNEQFF.

This chain joins TRBV6-2 or TRBV6-3 and TRBJ2-1, with D perhaps TRBD1 (7 bases). V dropped 8 bases and J dropped 7 bases, with 21 bases sitting between them. CDR3 length equals 15 residues. Looked up from germline, CDR1 is MNHEY and CDR2 is SVGEGT. As DNA, the CDR3 is TGTGCCAGCCATGGTCTTCTTCAGGGGGGAAATGAGCAGTTCTTC. Its translation: CASHGLLQGGNEQFF.

This clonotype was found many times. This chain uses TRBV7-8 with TRBJ2-7; TRBD1 matches 11 bases. V lost 5 bases, J lost 4 bases, and 7 bases stayed unmatched. The CDR3 contains 15 residues. The germline V gene has CDR1 SGHVS and CDR2 FQNEAQ. CDR3 in amino acids: CASSPPGQGAYEQYF. The CDR3 nucleotides are TGTGCCAGCAGCCCACCCGGACAGGGGGCTTACGAGCAGTACTTC.

This clonotype was seen more than once but under ten times. The chain combines TRBV4-1 with TRBJ1-1, with TRBD1 as a possible D gene (5 bases). Trimming cost V 0 bases and J 5 bases, with 13 bases left between them. Germline loops: CDR1 MGHRA, CDR2 YSYEKL. This CDR3 is built from 15 residues. CDR3 sequence (DNA): TGCGCCAGCAGCCAAGATCATAAGGGGCATACTGAAGCTTTCTTT. Translating it yields CASSQDHKGHTEAFF.

This clonotype was seen only a few times. This chain joins TRBV6-6 and TRBJ2-3, with D possibly being TRBD1 or TRBD2 (5 bases each). The CDR3 consists of 15 residues. Trimming stripped 6 bases from V and 1 base from J, with 14 bases between. Germline values: CDR1 MNHNY, CDR2 SVGAGI (reference sequence). The CDR3 DNA follows: TGTGCCAGCAGCCTGGGACCGGGCGGCACAGATACGCAGTATTTT. It codes for CASSLGPGGTDTQYF.

V usage is TRBV4-1 and J usage is TRBJ1-6; unclear D gene. The CDR3 runs 15 residues. The V gene lost 1 base and the J gene lost 5 bases, with 9 bases spanning the gap. From germline, CDR1 is MGHRA and CDR2 YSYEKL. CDR3 loop: CASSQVVSDNSPLHF. In nucleotides, the CDR3 is TGCGCCAGCAGCCAAGTGGTCAGCGATAATTCACCCCTCCACTTT.

This clonotype was seen a single time. V is TRBV27 and J is TRBJ2-3; D is possibly TRBD2 (6 bases). V lost 2 bases and J lost 4, with 13 bases in between. CDR3 length: 15 amino acids. In germline, CDR1 is MNHEY, CDR2 SMNVEV (reference sequence). The CDR3 nucleotides are TGTGCCAGCAGTTTAACGCTCGGGACTCCAGATACGCAGTATTTT. Protein sequence: CASSLTLGTPDTQYF.

Comments on this clonotype: No conserved phenylalanine or tryptophan ends this CDR3, so it is likely a read error. It is unclear where the CDR3 begins or ends on the DNA, so no DNA is shown, and the CDR3 is as TCRdb lists it. The gene calls are TRBV7-9 and TRBJ2-1; TRBD1 is the table's D call, not checked against the DNA. CDR1 is SEHNR, CDR2 FQNEAQ, per germline (reference sequence). The CDR3 contains 11 residues when both ends are counted. CDR3 loop: CASSPDRDWSI.

Many counts were recorded for this clonotype. The chain recombines TRBV5-6 with TRBJ1-5; D is perhaps TRBD1 (5 bases). CDR3 length equals 15 residues. V was pared by 6 bases and J by 6 bases, with 19 bases between. Germline-derived CDR1 and CDR2 are SGHDT and YYEEEE. The CDR3 coding sequence is TGTGCCAGCACCCTGGGTTGGGGGATGGGTCAGCCCCAGCATTTT. As protein: CASTLGWGMGQPQHF.

The chain is built from TRBV9 and TRBJ1-1; D uncertain. Germline values: CDR1 SGDLS, CDR2 YYNGEE. Trimming pared 3 bases from V and 3 bases from J, leaving 9 bases between. CDR3 size: 13 residues. The CDR3, as DNA: TGTGCCAGCAGCGGAGGCTTCGACACTGAAGCTTTCTTT. It specifies CASSGGFDTEAFF.

There are a few counts of this clonotype. The chain recombines TRBV7-9 with TRBJ2-5; either TRBD1 or TRBD2 may fit D (5 bases each). This CDR3 region has 15 residues. The V and J ends lost 7 bases and 0 bases respectively, with 15 bases between them. Germline V CDR1 and CDR2: SEHNR, FQNEAQ (reference sequence). The CDR3: CASTLLRGNQETQYF. The CDR3, as DNA: TGTGCCAGCACCCTACTCCGGGGCAACCAAGAGACCCAGTACTTC.

J is TRBJ2-5 and V is TRBV7-6; 9 bases match TRBD2. After removal of 1 base from V and 0 bases from J, the junction contained 9 bases not matched to a gene. The CDR3 consists of 18 residues. Germline values: CDR1 SGHVS, CDR2 FNYEAQ. In nucleotides, the CDR3 is TGTGCCAGCAGCTTAGTACCTAGCGGGGTCACGTACCAAGAGACCCAGTACTTC. This translates into CASSLVPSGVTYQETQYF.

Of note for this clonotype: This may be a read error, as it is one base from a much larger clone. This sequence joins TRBV7-9 and TRBJ1-1; D is undetermined. CDR3 size: 14 residues. V was cut by 1 base and J by 2 bases, with 8 bases left in between. The germline CDR1 and CDR2 sequences are SEHNR and FQNEAQ (reference sequence). CDR3 protein: CASSLDSENTEAFF. The CDR3 bases are TGTGCCAGCAGCTTAGATTCGGAAAACACTGAAGCTTTCTTT.

This chain links TRBV20-1 with TRBJ2-5; TRBD1 aligns across 8 bases. CDR1 is DFQATT, CDR2 SNEGSKA, per germline (reference sequence). J was trimmed by 5 bases and V by 2 bases; bases with no gene match: 13. The CDR3 sequence is 16 residues long. CDR3 amino acids: CSARREAGGARETQYF. CDR3 coding DNA: TGCAGTGCTAGAAGGGAGGCAGGGGGCGCGCGGGAGACCCAGTACTTC.

This chain joins TRBV29-1 and TRBJ2-5, with D hard to call. The CDR3 covers 15 residues. Germline V gene sequence: CDR1 SQVTM, CDR2 ANQGSEA. The V end lost 6 bases, the J end lost 4 bases, and 21 bases lay between the germline ends. The CDR3 DNA reads as TGCAGCGTCCCTAGAATTGGGGAAGATGGAGAGACCCAGTACTTC. Translated: CSVPRIGEDGETQYF.

This clonotype was observed a few times. V gene TRBV27 combines with J gene TRBJ2-1; 9 nucleotides align to TRBD2. Germline lookup yields CDR1 MNHEY and CDR2 SMNVEV (reference sequence). The CDR3 contains 18 residues. The ends lost 3 bases at V and 4 bases at J; junction bases unmatched: 13. The CDR3 here is CASSLGLAGPFLYNEQFF. The CDR3 DNA is TGTGCCAGCAGTTTGGGGCTAGCGGGGCCCTTCTTATACAATGAGCAGTTCTTC.

The sample holds many counts of this clonotype. CDR3 sequence reads: CASSPTRLAGYNEQFF. The DNA for the CDR3 is TGTGCCAGCAGCCCCACCCGACTAGCGGGGTACAATGAGCAGTTCTTC. The chain links TRBV3-1 to TRBJ2-1; 11 bases agree with TRBD2. The CDR3 loop spans 16 amino acids. With V trimmed by 4 bases and J by 4 bases, 6 bases remained unmatched. Per the germline V gene, CDR1 is LGHDT and CDR2 is YNNKEL (reference sequence).